The entry below describes one T cell receptor beta chain. Its antigen remains unidentified. V was pared by 0 bases and J by 7 bases, with 13 bases between. The CDR3 consists of 15 residues. Germline CDR1 and CDR2: MNHNS and SASEGT. The PCR had 60 Vbeta and 13 Jbeta primers. The assay was immunoSEQ multiplex PCR, and TCRdb's table has in-frame clones only and misses some. The sample holds roughly 120,000 clones; about three quarters are singletons and the top ten take around 1.8%. This sample is part of a study of cytomegalovirus exposure and HLA in healthy donors. Findings and caveats of the study: High sensitivity and specificity were reportedly achieved when the classifier diagnosed cytomegalovirus status. Most TCR sequences proved rare, with some public TCRs found in many donors.

Sequences were obtained from PBMCs. This chain connects TRBV6-1 to TRBJ1-5; D might be TRBD1 (5 bases). The source of this sequence is a man aged 50 or older in good health and CMV-seronegative. Written as DNA, the CDR3 is TGTGCCAGCAGTGAAGCTGTGGGGGGTCAACAGCCCCAGCATTTT. It codes for CASSEAVGGQQPQHF.